Following are 3 T cell receptor beta chains from one sample sequenced in a study of cytomegalovirus exposure and HLA in healthy donors. Only in-frame clones appear in the TCRdb table, and some are missing; sequencing was by immunoSEQ multiplex PCR. Of approximately 150,000 clones listed, roughly nine tenths are singletons. Sequences were obtained from PBMCs. These TCRs come from a woman younger than 35 in good health and CMV-seropositive.

The genes are TRBV13 and TRBJ2-7, with 9 bases fitting TRBD2. Trimming cost V 2 bases and J 7 bases; bases outside gene matches: 3. The V gene's germline CDR1 is PRHDT and CDR2 FYEKMQ (reference sequence). The CDR3 runs to 13 residues. As DNA, the CDR3 is TGTGCCAGCAGCTTACCCGGACTAGCGGAGCAGTACTTC. Translating gives CASSLPGLAEQYF.

The gene calls are TRBV19 and TRBJ2-1, with 11 bases aligning to TRBD2. The CDR3 has 17 amino acids. J lost 2 bases, V lost 5 bases, and 8 bases had no gene match. Per the germline V gene, CDR1 is LNHDA and CDR2 is SQIVND (reference sequence). CDR3 DNA sequence: TGTGCCAGTAGTCCGCGAGGACTAGCGGGTCCCTACAATGAGCAGTTCTTC. It translates to CASSPRGLAGPYNEQFF.

The chain carries TRBV5-1 and TRBJ2-1, with 8 nucleotides matching TRBD1. Germline V gene data show CDR1 as SGHRS and CDR2 as YFSETQ. Trimming at V came to 4 bases and at J to 6 bases, leaving 6 bases not matched to a gene. The CDR3 length is 14 residues. CDR3 amino acids: CASSRQGFTNEQFF. CDR3 in DNA: TGCGCCAGCAGCCGACAGGGGTTTACCAATGAGCAGTTCTTC.